The present TCR beta chain was sequenced within a study of Graves' ophthalmopathy and Graves' hyperthyroidism. Study information: No treatment had been given when peripheral blood was collected at initial diagnosis. Whole-study results and caveats: Detected in blood as well were most expanded thyroid clonotypes with frequency above 0.001.

CDR3 regions of TCR beta were amplified from RNA transcripts. HTBI-primed first-round RT-PCR preceded second-round multiplex PCR. Using its own MiXCR run on the multiplex PCR reads, TCRdb lists one record per CDR3 protein. The top ten hold roughly 2.4% of the sample, which has about 370,000 distinct CDR3 sequences, approximately 18% seen once. Regarding this clonotype: What it binds is not known.

Diagnostic conclusions were grounded in clinical symptoms, serum thyroxine, TRAb, thyroid ultrasound and orbital computed tomography. The authors isolated PBMCs from around 10 ml of fresh peripheral blood. The CDR3 is 17 residues long. Germline-derived CDR1 and CDR2 are GTSNPN and SVGIG (reference sequence). Trimming removed 0 bases at V and 5 bases at J, with 17 bases between. V usage is TRBV30 and J usage is TRBJ1-6, with D unclear. The TCR sequence derives from an adult woman with stable Graves' hyperthyroidism. Input material: peripheral blood. The CDR3 DNA reads as TGTGCCTGGAGTGTCTACTGGGCGGGTATGGATAATTCACCCCTCCACTTT. Translating it yields CAWSVYWAGMDNSPLHF.